Each of the 17 T cell receptor beta chains below was sequenced from the same sample in a study of cytomegalovirus exposure and HLA in healthy donors. Amplification used 60 Vbeta primers and 13 Jbeta primers. TCRdb's table, derived via immunoSEQ multiplex PCR, lists solely in-frame clones and lacks some. The repertoire includes some 150,000 clones, about four fifths of them detected once, and 4.1% sits in the top ten. Sequences were obtained from PBMCs. The receptors here all came from a man aged 40-49 years in good health and CMV-seropositive.

The genes are TRBV6-6 and TRBJ2-5; D is possibly TRBD1 (6 bases). The J call may be incorrect, as the DNA end agrees better with TRBJ2-7. The CDR3 consists of 14 residues. From germline, CDR1 is MNHNY and CDR2 SVGAGI (reference sequence). This chain's CDR3 is CASSLQGNRYEQYF. The CDR3 DNA sequence: TGTGCCAGCAGTTTACAGGGAAACAGGTACGAGCAGTACTTC.

The chain employs TRBV7-2 and TRBJ1-3, with TRBD1 matching 9 bases. The CDR3 sequence is 16 residues long. V was clipped by 5 bases and J by 3 bases; unmatched bases: 8. Germline-derived CDR1 and CDR2 are SGHTA and FQGNSA. The CDR3 protein is CASSPSDRGLGNTIYF. In DNA form, the CDR3 reads TGTGCCAGCAGCCCTTCGGACAGGGGTCTTGGAAACACCATATATTTT.

The rearrangement joins TRBV2 to TRBJ2-3, with a weak D call TRBD2 (5 bases). With 4 bases removed from V and 4 bases from J, the gap between germline ends came to 12 bases. The CDR3 extends over 14 amino acids. CDR1 is SNHLY, CDR2 FYNNEI, per germline. The CDR3 DNA reads as TGTGCCAGCAGTGGCGGTTTGGGAGCAGATACGCAGTATTTT. It specifies CASSGGLGADTQYF. Full variable domain (outside the CDR3, taken from reference TRBV2 and TRBJ2-3): EPEVTQTPSHQVTQMGQEVILRCVPISNHLYFYWYRQILGQKVEFLVSFYNNEISEKSEIFDDQFSVERPDGSNFTLKIRSTKLEDSAMYFCASSGGLGADTQYFGPGTRLTVL.

The chain uses TRBV5-1 and TRBJ2-7, with a tentative D call TRBD1 (6 bases). Germline loops: CDR1 SGHRS, CDR2 YFSETQ. V lost 0 bases and J lost 7, with 17 bases in between. The CDR3 contains 15 residues. The chain's CDR3 is CASSLGQSSRGEQYF. The DNA for the CDR3 is TGCGCCAGCAGCTTGGGACAGAGTTCAAGGGGGGAGCAGTACTTC.

This chain uses TRBV28 with TRBJ2-1; TRBD2 might be the D (6 bases). The CDR3 sequence is 16 residues long. Germline V lookup: CDR1 MDHEN, CDR2 SYDVKM. Trimming shortened V by 2 bases and J by 4 bases, and 15 bases separated the two germline ends. CDR3 in amino acids: CASSLLGLAKYNEQFF. The DNA of the CDR3 is TGTGCCAGCAGTTTACTGGGGCTAGCGAAGTACAATGAGCAGTTCTTC.

The chain combines TRBV2 with TRBJ2-5, with D possibly matching TRBD2 (5 bases). The V end lost 7 bases, the J end lost 4 bases, and 13 bases lay between the germline ends. CDR3 length: 13 amino acids. CDR1 is SNHLY and CDR2 is FYNNEI in the germline V gene. The CDR3 sequence is CASIRGSLETQYF. The CDR3 DNA reads TGTGCCAGCATCCGGGGATCGTTAGAGACCCAGTACTTC. Full variable domain (rest looked up from reference TRBV2 and TRBJ2-5): EPEVTQTPSHQVTQMGQEVILRCVPISNHLYFYWYRQILGQKVEFLVSFYNNEISEKSEIFDDQFSVERPDGSNFTLKIRSTKLEDSAMYFCASIRGSLETQYFGPGTRLLVL.

The chain carries TRBV14 and TRBJ2-1; 7 positions agree with TRBD2. V was pared by 0 bases and J by 3 bases, with 8 bases of the junction left unmatched. The CDR3 is 17 residues long. Germline values: CDR1 SGHDN, CDR2 FVKESK. Written as DNA, the CDR3 is TGTGCCAGCAGCCAAGATCGGGGGGTCCCTGGCTACAATGAGCAGTTCTTC. Residues: CASSQDRGVPGYNEQFF.

This CDR3 reads CASSIDSGGSWETQYF. In DNA, the CDR3 is TGTGCCAGTAGTATAGATTCGGGGGGCTCGTGGGAGACCCAGTACTTC. V and J are TRBV19 and TRBJ2-5; TRBD2 might be the D (7 bases). The germline gives CDR1 LNHDA, CDR2 SQIVND (reference sequence). Trimming stripped 0 bases from V and 5 bases from J, with 16 bases between. The CDR3 is 16 residues long.

The V and J genes are TRBV19 and TRBJ1-4; 10 positions agree with TRBD1. Trimming cost V 4 bases and J 7 bases; bases outside gene matches: 9. Germline V gene lookup returns CDR1 LNHDA and CDR2 SQIVND (reference sequence). CDR3 length: 16 residues. DNA of the CDR3: TGTGCCAGTAGTAGTCGACAGGGGGCTAGAGGTGAAAAACTGTTTTTT. Its protein is CASSSRQGARGEKLFF.

Note on this clone: At one end, the junction sequence differs from germline, possibly due to a read error. For the CDR3, the DNA is TGCGCCAGCAGCTTCCGACAGACCACCGCGGAGCTGTTTTTT. This codes for CASSFRQTTAELFF. V is TRBV5-1 and J is TRBJ2-2, with D tentatively TRBD1 (5 bases). Germline values: CDR1 SGHRS, CDR2 YFSETQ. CDR3 size: 14 residues.

This chain uses TRBV6-1 with TRBJ2-7, with 7 positions matching TRBD1. Germline lookup yields CDR1 MNHNS and CDR2 SASEGT. CDR3 length: 15 amino acids. Trimming at V came to 6 bases and at J to 3 bases, leaving 11 bases not matched to a gene. The CDR3 DNA follows: TGTGCCAGCAGGCTCCACCGGGACAGCTTCTACGAGCAGTACTTC. Amino acid sequence: CASRLHRDSFYEQYF.

CDR3 region: CASSYGQAGLYEQYF. Here the CDR3 DNA reads TGTGCCAGCAGCTACGGACAGGCGGGACTCTACGAGCAGTACTTC. The chain recombines TRBV13 with TRBJ2-7, with TRBD1 as a possible D gene (7 bases). The CDR3 runs 15 residues. Germline assignment: CDR1 PRHDT and CDR2 FYEKMQ (reference sequence). V was cut by 4 bases and J by 3 bases, with 16 bases left in between.

The rearrangement uses TRBV9 and TRBJ1-1; no definite D call. The germline V gene encodes CDR1 SGDLS and CDR2 YYNGEE. Trimming stripped 1 base from V and 5 bases from J, with 9 bases between. There are 13 residues in the CDR3. The CDR3 here is CASSVSTKTEAFF. CDR3 in DNA: TGTGCCAGCAGCGTAAGTACAAAGACTGAAGCTTTCTTT.

V and J are TRBV7-9 and TRBJ2-7; TRBD2 agrees at 11 bases. This CDR3 contains 16 residues. The V and J ends lost 0 bases and 5 bases, in that order; junction bases with no gene match: 6. CDR1 SEHNR and CDR2 FQNEAQ come from the germline V gene (reference sequence). CDR3 protein: CASSLAGLAGGHEQYF. Written as DNA, the CDR3 is TGTGCCAGCAGCTTAGCGGGGCTAGCGGGAGGCCACGAGCAGTACTTC.

This clone turned up a few times. Germline and junction disagree at one end, which may indicate a read error. This chain links TRBV29-1 with TRBJ2-7; D possibly corresponds to TRBD2 (5 bases). Per germline, CDR1 SQVTM and CDR2 ANQGSEA. The CDR3 sequence is 13 residues long. The CDR3 DNA sequence: TGCAGTGTTGAGGAGGAGACGGCCTACGAGCAGTACTTC. Protein: CSVEEETAYEQYF.

The rearrangement links TRBV25-1 to TRBJ1-5; 7 bases line up with TRBD1. The CDR3 extends over 18 amino acids. CDR1 MGHDK and CDR2 SYGVNS come from the germline V gene. V trimming: 1 base; J trimming: 3 bases; junction bases outside the gene matches: 12. The CDR3 bases are TGTGCCAGCAGTGAATGGCCGCAGGGGGTTTTCTTCAATCAGCCCCAGCATTTT. Amino acid sequence: CASSEWPQGVFFNQPQHF.

This CDR3 reads CASSVRSAGRGTYHYGYTF. Here the CDR3 DNA reads TGTGCCAGCAGCGTAAGGTCAGCGGGTCGGGGGACTTACCACTATGGCTACACCTTC. The J gene is TRBJ1-2, the V gene TRBV9; D perhaps matches TRBD1 (5 bases). V dropped 1 base and J dropped 3 bases, with 25 bases sitting between them. CDR3 length: 19 amino acids. Germline V gene sequence: CDR1 SGDLS, CDR2 YYNGEE. The full variable domain, with the rest looked up from reference TRBV9 and TRBJ1-2, is DSGVTQTPKHLITATGQRVTLRCSPRSGDLSVYWYQQSLDQGLQFLIQYYNGEERAKGNILERFSAQQFPDLHSELNLSSLELGDSALYFCASSVRSAGRGTYHYGYTFGSGTRLTVV.